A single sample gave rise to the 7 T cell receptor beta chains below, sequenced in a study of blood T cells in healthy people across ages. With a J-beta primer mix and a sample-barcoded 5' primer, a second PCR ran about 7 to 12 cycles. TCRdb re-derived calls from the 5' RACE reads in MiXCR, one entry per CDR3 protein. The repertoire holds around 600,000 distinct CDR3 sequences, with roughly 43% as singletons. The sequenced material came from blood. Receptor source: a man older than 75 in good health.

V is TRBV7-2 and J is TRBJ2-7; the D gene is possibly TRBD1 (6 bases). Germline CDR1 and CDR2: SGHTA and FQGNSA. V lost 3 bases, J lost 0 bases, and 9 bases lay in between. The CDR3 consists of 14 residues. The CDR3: CASSLGATSYEQYF. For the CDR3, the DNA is TGTGCCAGCAGCTTGGGGGCCACCTCCTACGAGCAGTACTTC.

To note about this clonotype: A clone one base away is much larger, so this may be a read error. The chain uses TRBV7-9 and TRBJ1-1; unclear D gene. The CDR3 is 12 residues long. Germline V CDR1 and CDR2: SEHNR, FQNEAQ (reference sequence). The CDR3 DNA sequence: TGTACCAGCAGCTACATTGGGACTGAAGCTTTCTTT. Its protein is CTSSYIGTEAFF.

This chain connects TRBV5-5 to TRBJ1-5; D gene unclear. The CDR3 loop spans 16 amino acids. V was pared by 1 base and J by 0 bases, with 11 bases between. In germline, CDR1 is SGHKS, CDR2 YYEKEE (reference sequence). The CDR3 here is CASSLFASDSNQPQHF. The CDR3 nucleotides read TGTGCCAGCAGCTTGTTTGCGTCGGATAGCAATCAGCCCCAGCATTTT.

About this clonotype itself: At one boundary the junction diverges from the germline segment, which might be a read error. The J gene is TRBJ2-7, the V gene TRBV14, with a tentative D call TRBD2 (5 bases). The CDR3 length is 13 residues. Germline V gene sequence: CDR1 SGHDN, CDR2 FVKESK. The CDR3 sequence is CAGSQVHSGEQYF. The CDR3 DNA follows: TGTGCCGGCAGCCAGGTACACTCGGGGGAGCAGTACTTC.

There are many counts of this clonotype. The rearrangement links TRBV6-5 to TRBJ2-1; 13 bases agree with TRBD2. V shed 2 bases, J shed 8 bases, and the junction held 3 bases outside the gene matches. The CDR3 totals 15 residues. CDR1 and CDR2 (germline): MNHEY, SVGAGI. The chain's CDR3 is CASSYRLAGGHEQFF. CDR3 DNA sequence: TGTGCCAGCAGTTACCGACTAGCGGGAGGACATGAGCAGTTCTTC.

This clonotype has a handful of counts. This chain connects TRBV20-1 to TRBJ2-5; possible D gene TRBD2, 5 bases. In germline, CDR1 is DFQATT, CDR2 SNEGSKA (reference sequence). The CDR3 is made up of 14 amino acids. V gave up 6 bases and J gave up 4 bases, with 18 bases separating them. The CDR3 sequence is CSAEKRNERETQYF. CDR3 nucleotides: TGCAGTGCCGAGAAGCGGAACGAGAGAGAGACCCAGTACTTC.

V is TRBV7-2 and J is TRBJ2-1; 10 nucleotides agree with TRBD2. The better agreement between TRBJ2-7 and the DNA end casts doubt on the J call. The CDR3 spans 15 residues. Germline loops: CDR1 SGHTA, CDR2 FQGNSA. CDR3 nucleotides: TGTGCCAGCAGCTTCTTACTAGCGGGGTACAATGAGCAGTACTTC. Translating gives CASSFLLAGYNEQYF.